The 27 T cell receptor beta chains presented below share a single source sample, sequenced in a study of shared clonotypes between healthy human individuals. Positive CCR7 selection of CD45RO-negative cells yielded the naive CD8 cells, and terminally differentiated effector memory CD45RA+ cells were excluded. Some clones are missing from TCRdb's copy, which holds only in-frame ones; the method was immunoSEQ multiplex PCR. The data contain about 2.1 million clones, roughly 91% of them singletons. The sample was naive CD8+ T cells from PBMCs. The receptor source for this set is a man younger than 35 in good health. Some clones in this sample may be carry-over from other donors' samples.

This clone was observed a few times. This sample includes further DNA sequences coding for the same CDR3. This chain connects TRBV6-6 to TRBJ1-1; D uncertain. Trimming shortened V by 6 bases and J by 0 bases, and 11 bases separated the two germline ends. This CDR3 region has 14 residues. Germline V gene lookup returns CDR1 MNHNY and CDR2 SVGAGI (reference sequence). The chain's CDR3 is CASSPTGMNTEAFF. CDR3 coding DNA: TGTGCCAGCAGCCCCACGGGTATGAACACTGAAGCTTTCTTT.

The rearrangement uses TRBV19 and TRBJ1-2; D gene ambiguous. Germline loops: CDR1 LNHDA, CDR2 SQIVND (reference sequence). The CDR3 contains 10 residues. Trimming took 8 bases from V and 8 from J, leaving 9 bases between them. CDR3 amino acids: CASYWGGYTF. CDR3 DNA: TGTGCCAGTTATTGGGGAGGCTACACCTTC.

The chain employs TRBV7-6 and TRBJ1-1; D remains ambiguous. The length of the CDR3 is 13 residues. CDR1 SGHVS and CDR2 FNYEAQ come from the germline V gene. The V and J ends lost 5 bases and 3 bases respectively, with 10 bases between them. The CDR3 bases are TGTGCCAGCAGCCCTTTCGGGGACACTGAAGCTTTCTTT. Its translation: CASSPFGDTEAFF.

The gene calls are TRBV29-1 and TRBJ2-3; 12 bases map to TRBD2. Trimming cost V 6 bases and J 4 bases; bases outside gene matches: 8. CDR3 length: 15 amino acids. Germline V gene lookup returns CDR1 SQVTM and CDR2 ANQGSEA. The chain's CDR3 is CSVLRTSGMADTQYF. CDR3 nucleotide sequence: TGCAGCGTCCTCAGGACTAGCGGGATGGCAGATACGCAGTATTTT.

The chain combines TRBV28 with TRBJ1-2; 12 bases fit TRBD1. Germline CDR1 and CDR2: MDHEN and SYDVKM. This CDR3 has 15 residues. V shed 4 bases and J 7 bases; nucleotides not matched to a gene: 7. CDR3 sequence: CASSYTGTGGLGYTF. As DNA, the CDR3 is TGTGCCAGCAGTTACACCGGGACAGGGGGCCTTGGCTACACCTTC.

This clone appeared a single time. The same CDR3 can be traced to other DNA sequences in this sample. Written as DNA, the CDR3 is TGTGCCAGCAGCTTATCCGGGATTCCTTACGAGCAGTACTTC. It yields the protein CASSLSGIPYEQYF. The J gene is TRBJ2-7, the V gene TRBV7-9, with a possible D match to TRBD2 (5 bases). V lost 2 bases, J lost 4 bases, and 12 bases lay in between. Germline V gene sequence: CDR1 SEHNR, CDR2 FQNEAQ (reference sequence). The CDR3 totals 14 residues.

CDR3 DNA: TGTGCCAGTCATGAGGGGCGCGGTAGCTATGGCTACACCTTC. It translates to CASHEGRGSYGYTF. This chain links TRBV28 with TRBJ1-2, with a tentative D call TRBD1 (5 bases). The CDR3 covers 14 residues. The V and J ends lost 9 bases and 4 bases respectively, with 18 bases between them. Germline lookup yields CDR1 MDHEN and CDR2 SYDVKM.

The gene calls are TRBV10-1 and TRBJ1-1; weak D call: TRBD1 (6 bases). There are 12 residues in the CDR3. CDR1 and CDR2 from the germline V gene are WNHNN and SYGVQD (reference sequence). V was shortened by 6 bases and J by 5 bases, with 10 bases between the two germline ends. Here the CDR3 DNA reads TGCGCCAGCAGCCAGGGGCGGACTGAAGCTTTCTTT. This encodes CASSQGRTEAFF.

The rearrangement uses TRBV13 and TRBJ2-7, with D perhaps matching TRBD2 (6 bases). The CDR3 totals 14 residues. Between the trimmed V and J ends, which lost 5 bases and 2 bases, there was a span of 13 bases. Germline CDR1 is PRHDT and CDR2 is FYEKMQ (reference sequence). CDR3 loop: CASSRRLVPYEQYF. Written as DNA, the CDR3 is TGTGCCAGCAGCCGTAGACTAGTCCCCTACGAGCAGTACTTC.

The chain joins TRBV7-9 to TRBJ1-3; tentatively, D is TRBD1 (5 bases). V was shortened by 5 bases and J by 1 base, with 18 bases between the two germline ends. The germline gives CDR1 SEHNR, CDR2 FQNEAQ (reference sequence). The CDR3 sequence is 17 residues long. CDR3 in amino acids: CASSPRQPGTSGNTIYF. The CDR3 DNA follows: TGTGCCAGCAGCCCAAGGCAACCAGGGACTTCTGGAAACACCATATATTTT.

The chain uses TRBV28 and TRBJ2-7, with D uncertain. The V gene lost 7 bases and the J gene lost 0 bases, with 19 bases spanning the gap. This CDR3 has 16 amino acids. Germline CDR1 MDHEN, CDR2 SYDVKM. CDR3: CASNFFNSPSSYEQYF. In nucleotides, the CDR3 is TGTGCCAGCAACTTCTTCAACTCCCCGAGCTCCTACGAGCAGTACTTC. The whole variable domain, filled in from reference TRBV28 and TRBJ2-7, reads DVKVTQSSRYLVKRTGEKVFLECVQDMDHENMFWYRQDPGLGLRLIYFSYDVKMKEKGDIPEGYSVSREKKERFSLILESASTNQTSMYLCASNFFNSPSSYEQYFGPGTRLTVT.

The chain has TRBV2 and TRBJ1-2; D is undetermined. V lost 0 bases to trimming and J lost 5 bases, with 7 bases between them. Germline CDR1 reads SNHLY; CDR2 reads FYNNEI. The CDR3 runs 13 residues. This chain's CDR3 is CASSEAAGYGYTF. CDR3 sequence (DNA): TGTGCCAGCAGTGAAGCAGCGGGTTATGGCTACACCTTC. Full variable domain (missing parts from reference TRBV2 and TRBJ1-2): EPEVTQTPSHQVTQMGQEVILRCVPISNHLYFYWYRQILGQKVEFLVSFYNNEISEKSEIFDDQFSVERPDGSNFTLKIRSTKLEDSAMYFCASSEAAGYGYTFGSGTRLTVV.

Details on this clone: Other DNA variants within this sample encode the same CDR3. V gene TRBV9 combines with J gene TRBJ2-7; 7 bases are a match to TRBD1. V lost 3 bases, J lost 3 bases, and 3 bases stayed unmatched. The CDR3 sequence is 13 residues long. Looked up from germline, CDR1 is SGDLS and CDR2 is YYNGEE. The CDR3, as DNA: TGTGCCAGCAGCGAGGGGGACAGCTACGAGCAGTACTTC. Encoded protein: CASSEGDSYEQYF.

CDR3 residues: CASNGMGTRANEQFF. CDR3 bases: TGTGCCAGCAATGGGATGGGAACGCGGGCCAATGAGCAGTTCTTC. The chain links TRBV28 to TRBJ2-1, with D possibly being TRBD2 (5 bases). This CDR3 contains 15 residues. The germline V gene encodes CDR1 MDHEN and CDR2 SYDVKM. Trimming shortened V by 7 bases and J by 6 bases, and 19 bases separated the two germline ends.

Comments on this clone: In the same sample, other DNA sequences code for this CDR3. The genes are TRBV27 and TRBJ2-2, with 9 bases identical to TRBD1. Germline V gives CDR1 MNHEY, CDR2 SMNVEV (reference sequence). CDR3 size: 14 residues. V shed 5 bases and J 6 bases; nucleotides not matched to a gene: 4. CDR3 coding DNA: TGTGCCAGCAGTCTGACAGGGGGGCCCGGGGAGCTGTTTTTT. It encodes CASSLTGGPGELFF.

The chain links TRBV4-2 to TRBJ2-7, with D perhaps TRBD1 (6 bases). Per the germline V gene, CDR1 is LGHNA and CDR2 is YNFKEQ. Between the trimmed V and J ends, which lost 3 bases and 3 bases, there was a span of 21 bases. The CDR3 has 17 residues. CDR3: CASSQRLIGAGDYEQYF. The CDR3 region has the DNA TGTGCCAGCAGCCAGCGCCTAATAGGGGCAGGGGACTACGAGCAGTACTTC.

This chain links TRBV6-6 with TRBJ2-3, with TRBD1 matching 8 bases. The germline V gene encodes CDR1 MNHNY and CDR2 SVGAGI (reference sequence). V lost 4 bases and J lost 2; bases outside the gene matches: 8. This CDR3 contains 16 residues. This chain's CDR3 is CASSSPTGAVTDTQYF. The CDR3 DNA reads TGTGCCAGCAGTTCCCCGACAGGGGCTGTCACAGATACGCAGTATTTT.

The genes are TRBV27 and TRBJ2-7; no clear D. Trimming pared 9 bases from V and 3 bases from J, leaving 12 bases between. CDR1 is MNHEY and CDR2 is SMNVEV in the germline V gene (reference sequence). The CDR3 is 12 amino acids. The CDR3 DNA is TGTGCCAGGCCTTCGGGCCACTACGAGCAGTACTTC. As protein: CARPSGHYEQYF.

This chain joins TRBV6-1 and TRBJ2-3; the D gene is possibly TRBD1 (6 bases). This CDR3 is built from 15 residues. Germline CDR1 and CDR2: MNHNS and SASEGT. Trimming stripped 6 bases from V and 3 bases from J, with 16 bases between. The CDR3 sequence is CASSPPSRGTDTQYF. As DNA, the CDR3 is TGTGCCAGCAGCCCCCCCTCTAGGGGGACAGATACGCAGTATTTT.

The gene calls are TRBV28 and TRBJ2-3; maybe TRBD2 (6 bases). Germline V lookup: CDR1 MDHEN, CDR2 SYDVKM. Trimming removed 3 bases at V and 1 base at J, with 11 bases between. CDR3 length: 15 amino acids. This chain's CDR3 is CASSLGDSGTDTQYF. In DNA, the CDR3 is TGTGCCAGCAGTTTGGGGGACTCGGGCACAGATACGCAGTATTTT.

The chain is built from TRBV9 and TRBJ1-5, with D possibly TRBD1 on 5 matching bases. Trimming pared 7 bases from V and 6 bases from J, leaving 11 bases between. This CDR3 has 12 residues. The germline gives CDR1 SGDLS, CDR2 YYNGEE. The CDR3 loop reads CASGASSQPQHF. In nucleotides, the CDR3 is TGTGCCAGCGGGGCGAGTAGTCAGCCCCAGCATTTT.

This CDR3 is CASRGTGPSYEQYF. The CDR3 DNA reads TGTGCCAGCAGGGGGACAGGACCCTCCTACGAGCAGTACTTC. This rearrangement joins TRBV27 to TRBJ2-7; 8 bases are shared with TRBD1. The CDR3 length is 14 residues. The germline V gene has CDR1 MNHEY and CDR2 SMNVEV (reference sequence). With 6 bases clipped from V and 0 bases from J, the junction kept 4 bases outside the gene matches.

This clone was picked up one time. The V and J genes are TRBV9 and TRBJ1-1; TRBD1 aligns across 8 bases. The ends lost 3 bases at V and 1 base at J; junction bases unmatched: 8. The CDR3 covers 16 residues. Germline-derived CDR1 and CDR2 are SGDLS and YYNGEE. CDR3 sequence (DNA): TGTGCCAGCAGCGCTAGCGGACAGGGACCGAACACTGAAGCTTTCTTT. Translation: CASSASGQGPNTEAFF.

CDR3 in amino acids: CASSAPSRQTNTEAFF. DNA for the CDR3: TGTGCCAGCAGCGCGCCGAGTAGACAGACGAACACTGAAGCTTTCTTT. V and J are TRBV7-3 and TRBJ1-1, with D possibly TRBD1 on 5 matching bases. CDR1 and CDR2 from the germline V gene are SGHTA and FQGTGA. The CDR3 has 16 residues. The germline V and J ends were trimmed by 5 bases and 1 base, with 17 bases remaining between them.

The genes are TRBV20-1 and TRBJ2-1; 7 nucleotides line up with TRBD1. Germline trimming cut 6 bases from V and 15 bases from J; bases unmatched to any gene: 5. The germline gives CDR1 DFQATT, CDR2 SNEGSKA (reference sequence). The CDR3 is 9 amino acids. DNA of the CDR3: TGCAGTGCCTCGACAGGGCCGTTCTTC. It codes for CSASTGPFF.

The genes are TRBV27 and TRBJ2-2, with 8 nucleotides matching TRBD2. V dropped 7 bases and J dropped 7; count of bases not matched to a gene: 8. The CDR3 consists of 14 residues. Germline assignment: CDR1 MNHEY and CDR2 SMNVEV (reference sequence). The CDR3 sequence: CASTLGGANGELFF. The DNA for the CDR3 is TGTGCCAGCACCCTCGGGGGGGCAAACGGGGAGCTGTTTTTT.

The chain uses TRBV5-1 and TRBJ2-5; the match to TRBD1 covers 7 bases. Germline V gene sequence: CDR1 SGHRS, CDR2 YFSETQ. J gave up 1 base and V 3 bases, and 3 bases lay outside the gene matches. CDR3 size: 14 residues. Here the CDR3 reads CASSYDRVQETQYF. The CDR3 DNA reads as TGCGCCAGCAGCTATGACAGGGTCCAAGAGACCCAGTACTTC.